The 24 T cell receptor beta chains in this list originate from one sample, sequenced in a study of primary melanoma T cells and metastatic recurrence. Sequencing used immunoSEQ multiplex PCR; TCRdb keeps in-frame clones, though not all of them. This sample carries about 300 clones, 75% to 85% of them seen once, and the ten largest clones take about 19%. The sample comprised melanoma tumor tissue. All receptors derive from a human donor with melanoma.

The CDR3 loop reads CASSARGCYEQYF. The CDR3 DNA is TGTGCCAGCAGTGCACGGGGGTGCTACGAGCAGTACTTC. The chain is built from TRBV6-8 and TRBJ2-7; tentatively, D is TRBD2 (6 bases). There are 13 residues in the CDR3. Per the germline V gene, CDR1 is MNHGY and CDR2 is SAAAGT. The V gene lost 5 bases and the J gene lost 3 bases, with 11 bases spanning the gap.

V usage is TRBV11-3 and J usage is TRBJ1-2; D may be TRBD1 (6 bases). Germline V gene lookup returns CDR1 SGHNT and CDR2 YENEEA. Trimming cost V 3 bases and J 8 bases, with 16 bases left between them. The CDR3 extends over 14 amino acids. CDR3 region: CASSLDSGVNGYTF. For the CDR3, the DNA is TGTGCCAGCAGCTTGGATTCAGGGGTAAACGGCTACACCTTC.

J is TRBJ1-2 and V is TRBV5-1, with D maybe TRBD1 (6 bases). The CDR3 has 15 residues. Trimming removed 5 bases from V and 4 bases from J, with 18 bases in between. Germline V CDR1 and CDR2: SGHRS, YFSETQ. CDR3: CASSFGTYDSYGYTF. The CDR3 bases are TGCGCCAGCAGTTTTGGGACATACGATAGCTATGGCTACACCTTC.

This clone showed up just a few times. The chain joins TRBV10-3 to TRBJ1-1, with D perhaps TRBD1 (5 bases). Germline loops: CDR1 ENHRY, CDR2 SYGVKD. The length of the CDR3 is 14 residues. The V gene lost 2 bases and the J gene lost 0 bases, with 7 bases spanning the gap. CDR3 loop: CAISEPGLNTEAFF. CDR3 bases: TGTGCCATCAGTGAGCCAGGGTTGAACACTGAAGCTTTCTTT.

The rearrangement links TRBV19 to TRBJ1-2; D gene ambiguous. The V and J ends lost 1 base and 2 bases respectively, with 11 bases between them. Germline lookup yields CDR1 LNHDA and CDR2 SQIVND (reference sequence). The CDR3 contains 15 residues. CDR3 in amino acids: CASSIGGPLNYGYTF. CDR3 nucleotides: TGTGCCAGTAGTATAGGAGGACCGCTGAACTATGGCTACACCTTC. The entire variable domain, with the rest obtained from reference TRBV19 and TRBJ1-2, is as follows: DGGITQSPKYLFRKEGQNVTLSCEQNLNHDAMYWYRQDPGQGLRLIYYSQIVNDFQKGDIAEGYSVSREKKESFPLTVTSAQKNPTAFYLCASSIGGPLNYGYTFGSGTRLTVV.

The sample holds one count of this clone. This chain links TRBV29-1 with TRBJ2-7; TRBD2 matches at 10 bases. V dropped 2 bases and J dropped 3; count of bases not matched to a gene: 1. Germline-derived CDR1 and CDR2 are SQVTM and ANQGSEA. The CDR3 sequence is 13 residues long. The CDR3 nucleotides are TGCAGCGTTGAACTAGCGGGAGTCTACGAGCAGTACTTC. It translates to CSVELAGVYEQYF.

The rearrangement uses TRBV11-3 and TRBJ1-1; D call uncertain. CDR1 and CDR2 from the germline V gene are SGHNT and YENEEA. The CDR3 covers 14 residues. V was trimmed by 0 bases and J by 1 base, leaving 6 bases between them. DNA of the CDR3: TGTGCCAGCAGCTTAGACCCCCCGAACACTGAAGCTTTCTTT. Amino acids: CASSLDPPNTEAFF.

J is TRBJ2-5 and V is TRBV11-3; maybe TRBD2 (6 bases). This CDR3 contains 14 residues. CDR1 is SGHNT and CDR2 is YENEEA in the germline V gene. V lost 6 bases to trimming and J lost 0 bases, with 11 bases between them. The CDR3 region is CASRKTRDQETQYF. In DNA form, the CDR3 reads TGTGCCAGCAGGAAGACTAGGGACCAAGAGACCCAGTACTTC.

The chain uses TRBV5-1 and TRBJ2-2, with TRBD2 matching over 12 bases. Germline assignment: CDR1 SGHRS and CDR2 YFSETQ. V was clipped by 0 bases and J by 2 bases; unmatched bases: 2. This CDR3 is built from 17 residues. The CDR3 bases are TGCGCCAGCAGCTTGGCGACTAGCGGGGGAAACACCGGGGAGCTGTTTTTT. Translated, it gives CASSLATSGGNTGELFF.

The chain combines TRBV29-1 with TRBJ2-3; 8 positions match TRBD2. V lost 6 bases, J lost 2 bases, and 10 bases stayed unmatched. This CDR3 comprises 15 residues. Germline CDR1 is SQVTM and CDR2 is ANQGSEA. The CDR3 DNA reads TGCAGCGTCCCGAGAAGCGGGAGAGCCACAGATACGCAGTATTTT. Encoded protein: CSVPRSGRATDTQYF.

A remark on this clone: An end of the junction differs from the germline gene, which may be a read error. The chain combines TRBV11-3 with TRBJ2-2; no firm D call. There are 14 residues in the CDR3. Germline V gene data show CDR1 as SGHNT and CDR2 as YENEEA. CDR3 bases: TGTGTCAGCAGCATCAAAAGGAACACCGGGGAGCTGTTTTTT. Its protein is CVSSIKRNTGELFF.

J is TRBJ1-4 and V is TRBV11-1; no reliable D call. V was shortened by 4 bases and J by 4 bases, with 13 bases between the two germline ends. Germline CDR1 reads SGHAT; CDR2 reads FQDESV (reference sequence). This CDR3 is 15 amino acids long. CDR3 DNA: TGTGCCAGCAGCTCCCCCTCAACAATTAATGAAAAACTGTTTTTT. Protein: CASSSPSTINEKLFF.

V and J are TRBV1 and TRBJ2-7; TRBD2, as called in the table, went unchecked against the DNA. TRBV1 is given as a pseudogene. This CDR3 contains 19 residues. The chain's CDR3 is CASSLIAQTSGGYSYEQYF. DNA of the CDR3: TGCGCCAGCAGTCTCATCGCCCAGACTAGCGGGGGGTACTCCTACGAGCAGTACTTC.

The CDR3 DNA reads as TGTGCCACCAGCAGCCCCACCTGGGCCAAGAACGAAAAACTGTTTTTT. Protein: CATSSPTWAKNEKLFF. This chain links TRBV15 with TRBJ1-4; D not certain. CDR1 is LNHNV, CDR2 YYDKDF, per germline (reference sequence). Between the trimmed V and J ends, which lost 3 bases and 8 bases, there was a span of 19 bases. This CDR3 is 16 amino acids long.

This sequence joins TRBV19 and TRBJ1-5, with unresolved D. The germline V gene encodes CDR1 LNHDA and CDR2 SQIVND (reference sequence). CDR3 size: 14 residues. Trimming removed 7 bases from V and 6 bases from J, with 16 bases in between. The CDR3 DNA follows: TGTGCCAGTAATAGAGGGCATCGCGGTCAGCCCCAGCATTTT. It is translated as CASNRGHRGQPQHF.

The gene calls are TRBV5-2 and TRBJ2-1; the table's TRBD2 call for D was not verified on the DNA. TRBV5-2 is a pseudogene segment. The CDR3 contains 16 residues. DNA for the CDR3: TGTGCCAGCAGCCAAGGAACTAGCGGGATTGTTGATGAGCAGTTCTTC. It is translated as CASSQGTSGIVDEQFF.

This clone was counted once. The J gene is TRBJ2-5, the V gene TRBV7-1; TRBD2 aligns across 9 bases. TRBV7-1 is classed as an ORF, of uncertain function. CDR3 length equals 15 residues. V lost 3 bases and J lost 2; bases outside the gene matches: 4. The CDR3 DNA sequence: TGTGCCAGCAGCTCGAGGACTAGCGTACAAGAGACCCAGTACTTC. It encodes CASSSRTSVQETQYF.

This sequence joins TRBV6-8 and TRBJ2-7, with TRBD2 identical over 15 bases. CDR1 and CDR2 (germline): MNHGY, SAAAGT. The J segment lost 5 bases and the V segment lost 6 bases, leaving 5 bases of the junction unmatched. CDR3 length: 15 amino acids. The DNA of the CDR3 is TGTGCCAGCAGAGAGGGACTAGCGGGAGGAAACGAGCAGTACTTC. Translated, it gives CASREGLAGGNEQYF.

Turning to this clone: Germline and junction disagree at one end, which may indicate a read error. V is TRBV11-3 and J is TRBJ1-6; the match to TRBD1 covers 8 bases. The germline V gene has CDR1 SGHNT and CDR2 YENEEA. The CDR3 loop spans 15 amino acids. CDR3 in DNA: TGTGCCAGCAGCTCCCCGACAGGGGAGAATTCACCCCTCTACTTT. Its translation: CASSSPTGENSPLYF.

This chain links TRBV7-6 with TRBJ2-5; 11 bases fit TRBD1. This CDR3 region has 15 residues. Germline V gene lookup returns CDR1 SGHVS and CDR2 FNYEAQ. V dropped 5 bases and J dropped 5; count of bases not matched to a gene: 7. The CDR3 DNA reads TGTGCCAGCAGCGCTGGGACAGGGGGGAGGGAGACCCAGTACTTC. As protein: CASSAGTGGRETQYF.

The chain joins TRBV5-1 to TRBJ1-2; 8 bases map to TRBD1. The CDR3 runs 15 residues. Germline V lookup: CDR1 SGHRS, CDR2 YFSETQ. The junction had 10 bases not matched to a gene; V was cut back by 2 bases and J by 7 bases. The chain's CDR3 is CASSFGRGRDTGYTF. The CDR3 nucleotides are TGCGCCAGCAGCTTCGGCAGGGGGCGGGATACTGGCTACACCTTC. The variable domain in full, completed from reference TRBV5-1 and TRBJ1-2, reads KAGVTQTPRYLIKTRGQQVTLSCSPISGHRSVSWYQQTPGQGLQFLFEYFSETQRNKGNFPGRFSGRQFSNSRSEMNVSTLELGDSALYLCASSFGRGRDTGYTFGSGTRLTVV.

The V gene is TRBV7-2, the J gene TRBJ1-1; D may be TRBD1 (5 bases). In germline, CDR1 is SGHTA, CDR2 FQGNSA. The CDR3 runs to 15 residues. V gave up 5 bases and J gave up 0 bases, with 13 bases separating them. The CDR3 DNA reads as TGTGCCAGCAGCCCCGGCGGGACGGTGAACACTGAAGCTTTCTTT. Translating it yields CASSPGGTVNTEAFF. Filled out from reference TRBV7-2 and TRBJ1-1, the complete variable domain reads GAGVSQSPSNKVTEKGKDVELRCDPISGHTALYWYRQSLGQGLEFLIYFQGNSAPDKSGLPSDRFSAERTGGSVSTLTIQRTQQEDSAVYLCASSPGGTVNTEAFFGQGTRLTVV.

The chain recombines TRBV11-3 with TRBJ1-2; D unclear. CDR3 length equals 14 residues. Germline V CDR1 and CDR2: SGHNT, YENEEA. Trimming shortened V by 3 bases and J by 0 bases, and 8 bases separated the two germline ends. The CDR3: CASSLADPNYGYTF. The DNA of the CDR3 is TGTGCCAGCAGCTTGGCTGATCCTAACTATGGCTACACCTTC.

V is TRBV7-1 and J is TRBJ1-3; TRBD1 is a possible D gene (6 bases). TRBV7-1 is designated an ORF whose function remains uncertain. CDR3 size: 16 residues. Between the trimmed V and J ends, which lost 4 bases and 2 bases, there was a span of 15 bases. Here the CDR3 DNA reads TGTGCCAGCAGCTTAGCGACAGGTTCGGCTGGAAACACCATATATTTT. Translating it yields CASSLATGSAGNTIYF.